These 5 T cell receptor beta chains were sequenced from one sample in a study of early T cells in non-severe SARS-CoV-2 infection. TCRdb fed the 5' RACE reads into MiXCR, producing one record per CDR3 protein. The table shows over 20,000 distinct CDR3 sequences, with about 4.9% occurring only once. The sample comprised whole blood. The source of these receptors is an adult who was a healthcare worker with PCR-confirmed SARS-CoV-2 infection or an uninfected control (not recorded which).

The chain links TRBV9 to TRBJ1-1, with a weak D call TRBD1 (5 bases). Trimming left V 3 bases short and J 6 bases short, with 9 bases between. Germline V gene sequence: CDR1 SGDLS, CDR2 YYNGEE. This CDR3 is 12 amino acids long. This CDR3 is CASSETGAEAFF. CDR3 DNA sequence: TGTGCCAGCAGCGAGACGGGGGCTGAAGCTTTCTTT. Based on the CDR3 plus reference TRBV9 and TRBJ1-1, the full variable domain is DSGVTQTPKHLITATGQRVTLRCSPRSGDLSVYWYQQSLDQGLQFLIQYYNGEERAKGNILERFSAQQFPDLHSELNLSSLELGDSALYFCASSETGAEAFFGQGTRLTVV.

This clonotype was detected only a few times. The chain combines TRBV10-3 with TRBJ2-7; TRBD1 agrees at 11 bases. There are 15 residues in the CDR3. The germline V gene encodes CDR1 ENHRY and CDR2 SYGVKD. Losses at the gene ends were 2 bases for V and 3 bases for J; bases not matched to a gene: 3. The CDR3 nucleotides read TGTGCCATCAGTGAGACCGGGACAGGGGGCTACGAGCAGTACTTC. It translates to CAISETGTGGYEQYF.

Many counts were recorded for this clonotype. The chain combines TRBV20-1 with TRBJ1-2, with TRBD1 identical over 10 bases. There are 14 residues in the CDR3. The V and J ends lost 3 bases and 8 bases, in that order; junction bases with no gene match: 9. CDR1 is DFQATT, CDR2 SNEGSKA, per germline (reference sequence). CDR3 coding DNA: TGCAGTGCTAGTGGGACAGGGGCAATTGGAGGCTACACCTTC. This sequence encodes CSASGTGAIGGYTF.

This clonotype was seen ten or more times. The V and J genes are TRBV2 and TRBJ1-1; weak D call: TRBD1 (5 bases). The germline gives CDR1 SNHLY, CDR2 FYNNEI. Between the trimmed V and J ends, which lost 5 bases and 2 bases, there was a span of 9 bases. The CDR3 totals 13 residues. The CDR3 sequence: CASSTQGNTEAFF. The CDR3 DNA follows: TGTGCCAGCAGTACGCAGGGAAACACTGAAGCTTTCTTT.

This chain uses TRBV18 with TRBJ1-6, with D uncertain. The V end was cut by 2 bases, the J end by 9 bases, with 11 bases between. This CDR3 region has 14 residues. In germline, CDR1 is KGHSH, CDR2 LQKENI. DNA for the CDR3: TGTGCCAGCTCACCATCAACCTCCACTTCACCCCTCCACTTT. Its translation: CASSPSTSTSPLHF.